Below, one T cell receptor beta chain is given with its context. The CDR3 has 13 amino acids. CDR1 and CDR2 (germline): MNHEY, SVGEGT. V was trimmed by 4 bases and J by 1 base, leaving 7 bases between them. This entry comes from a study of blood T cell repertoires in COVID-19. Authors' processing steps: Nucleated cell number was recorded as an estimate derived from reference gene primer amplification. The repertoire was sequenced with immunoSEQ multiplex PCR; TCRdb's copy has only in-frame clones and lacks some. V and J calls and clone size are as listed in that table; D and trimming were resolved from the DNA. The table shows over 50,000 clones, with roughly 90% occurring only once.

This receptor was obtained from a man aged 50 or older with active COVID-19. The chain joins TRBV6-2 or TRBV6-3 to TRBJ2-5, with a possible D match to TRBD1 (6 bases). Sequenced material: peripheral blood. DNA of the CDR3: TGTGCCAGCAGTTGGACAGTCCAAGAGACCCAGTACTTC. It yields the protein CASSWTVQETQYF.